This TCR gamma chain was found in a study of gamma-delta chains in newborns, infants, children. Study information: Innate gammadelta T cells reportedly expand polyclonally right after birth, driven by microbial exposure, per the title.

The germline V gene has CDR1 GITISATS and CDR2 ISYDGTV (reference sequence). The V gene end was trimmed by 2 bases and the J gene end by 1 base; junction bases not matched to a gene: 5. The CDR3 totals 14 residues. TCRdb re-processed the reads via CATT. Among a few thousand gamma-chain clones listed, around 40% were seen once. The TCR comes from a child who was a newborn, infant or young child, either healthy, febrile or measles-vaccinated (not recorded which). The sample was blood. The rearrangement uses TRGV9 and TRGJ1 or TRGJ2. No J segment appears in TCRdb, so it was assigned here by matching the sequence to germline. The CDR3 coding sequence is TGTGCCTTGTGGGAGGATATTAATTATTATAAGAAACTCTTT. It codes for CALWEDINYYKKLF.